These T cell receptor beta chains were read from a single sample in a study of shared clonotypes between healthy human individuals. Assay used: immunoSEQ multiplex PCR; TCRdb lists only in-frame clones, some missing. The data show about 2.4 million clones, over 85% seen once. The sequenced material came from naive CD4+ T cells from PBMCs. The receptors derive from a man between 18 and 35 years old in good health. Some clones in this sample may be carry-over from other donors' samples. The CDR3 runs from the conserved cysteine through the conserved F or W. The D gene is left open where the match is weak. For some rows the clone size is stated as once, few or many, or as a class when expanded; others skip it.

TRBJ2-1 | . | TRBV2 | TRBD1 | CASSVDRGRDNEQFF | TGTGCCAGCAGCGTTGACAGGGGGCGGGACAATGAGCAGTTCTTC
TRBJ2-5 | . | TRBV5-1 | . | CASRRGGPNQETQYF | TGCGCCAGCAGGCGAGGGGGACCCAACCAAGAGACCCAGTACTTC
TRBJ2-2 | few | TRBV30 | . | CAWSVNTGELFF | TGTGCCTGGAGTGTTAACACCGGGGAGCTGTTTTTT
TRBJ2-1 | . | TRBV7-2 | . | CASSLGQYNEQFF | TGTGCCAGCAGCTTAGGACAGTACAATGAGCAGTTCTTC
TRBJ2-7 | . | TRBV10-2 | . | CASSHPRVPNYEQYF | TGCGCCAGCAGTCACCCCAGGGTCCCAAACTACGAGCAGTACTTC
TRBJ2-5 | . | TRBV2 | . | CASSDGRVGETQYF | TGTGCCAGCAGTGACGGCAGGGTGGGGGAGACCCAGTACTTC
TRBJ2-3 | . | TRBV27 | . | CASSSRLEYTDTQYF | TGTGCCAGCAGTTCCAGACTAGAATACACAGATACGCAGTATTTT
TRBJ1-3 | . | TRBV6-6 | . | CASSYSLWASGNTIYF | TGTGCCAGCAGTTACTCGCTCTGGGCATCTGGAAACACCATATATTTT
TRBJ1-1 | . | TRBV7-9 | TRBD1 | CASSFAGTGGENTEAFF | TGTGCCAGCAGCTTCGCCGGGACAGGGGGGGAGAACACTGAAGCTTTCTTT
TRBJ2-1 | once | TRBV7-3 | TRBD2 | CASSLFPGGPYNEQFF | TGTGCCAGCAGCTTATTTCCGGGAGGGCCCTACAATGAGCAGTTCTTC
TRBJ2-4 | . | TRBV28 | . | CASSSPGTLAKNIQYF | TGTGCCAGCAGTTCCCCAGGAACTCTAGCCAAAAACATTCAGTACTTC
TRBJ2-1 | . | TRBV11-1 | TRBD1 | CASSRHRDRGLVEQFF | TGTGCCAGCAGCCGACACCGGGACAGGGGACTCGTTGAGCAGTTCTTC
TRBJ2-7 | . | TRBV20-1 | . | CSASNTQKQYF | TGCAGTGCCAGCAATACACAAAAGCAGTACTTC
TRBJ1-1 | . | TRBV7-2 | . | CASSLMGGVNTEAFF | TGTGCCAGCAGCTTAATGGGCGGAGTGAACACTGAAGCTTTCTTT
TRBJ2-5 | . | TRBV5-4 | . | CASSAGGRQETQYF | TGTGCCAGCAGCGCAGGGGGGCGCCAGGAGACCCAGTACTTC
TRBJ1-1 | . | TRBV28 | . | CASAGGENTEAFF | TGTGCCAGTGCCGGGGGGGAGAACACTGAAGCTTTCTTT
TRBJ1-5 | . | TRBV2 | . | CASSDQSRGSNQPQHF | TGTGCCAGCAGTGATCAGAGCAGGGGTAGCAATCAGCCCCAGCATTTT
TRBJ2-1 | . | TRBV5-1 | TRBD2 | CASSLGTSGEKQFF | TGCGCCAGCAGCTTAGGGACTAGCGGAGAGAAGCAGTTCTTC
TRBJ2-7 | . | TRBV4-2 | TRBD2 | CASSQDLLAVSSYEQYF | TGTGCCAGCAGCCAAGATCTCCTAGCGGTTAGCTCCTACGAGCAGTACTTC
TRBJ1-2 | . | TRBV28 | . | CASSLRQAAGYTF | TGTGCCAGCAGCCTTAGACAGGCCGCTGGCTACACCTTC
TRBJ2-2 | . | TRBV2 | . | CATRGRVELFF | TGTGCCACCAGGGGAAGGGTGGAGCTGTTTTTT
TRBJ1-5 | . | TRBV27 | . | CASSLFGFFGRTSNQPQHF | TGTGCCAGCAGTTTATTTGGCTTTTTTGGCAGGACAAGCAATCAGCCCCAGCATTTT
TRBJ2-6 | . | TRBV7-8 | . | CASSSAYITGANVLTF | TGTGCCAGCAGCTCGGCATATATTACTGGGGCCAACGTCCTGACTTTC
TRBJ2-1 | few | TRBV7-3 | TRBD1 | CASSLKGGTGPNEQFF | TGTGCCAGCAGCCTAAAGGGTGGGACAGGGCCCAATGAGCAGTTCTTC
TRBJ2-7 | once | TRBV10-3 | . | CAISELVYSYEQYF | TGTGCCATCAGTGAGCTCGTATACTCCTACGAGCAGTACTTC
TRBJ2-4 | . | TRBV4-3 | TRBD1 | CASSQEPTGGRNIQYF | TGCGCCAGCAGCCAAGAGCCGACAGGGGGAAGGAACATTCAGTACTTC
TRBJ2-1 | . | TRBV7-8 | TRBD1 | CASSLRDRADNEQFF | TGTGCCAGCAGCTTAAGGGACAGGGCGGACAATGAGCAGTTCTTC
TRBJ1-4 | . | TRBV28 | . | CASSASRTNEKLFF | TGTGCCAGCAGTGCGTCGAGGACTAATGAAAAACTGTTTTTT